This T cell receptor (beta chain) was recovered during a study of blood T cell repertoires in COVID-19. On the study more broadly: Sample material is recorded as cDNA or gDNA derived from T cells, B-cell-depleted T cells, or PBMCs.

Repertoires were generated with immunoSEQ multiplex PCR, while TCRdb's copy carries only in-frame clones and drops some. Of 200,000 to 300,000 clones in the sample, roughly 90% were seen once. The source material was PBMCs or T cells enriched from blood (not recorded which). The sequence was obtained from a woman in her twenties or thirties with acute COVID-19.

The DNA for the CDR3 is TGCGCCAGCAGCCAAGATCGCCCCGGCGGCGATAATGAAAAACTGTTTTTT. Its translation is CASSQDRPGGDNEKLFF. The rearrangement joins TRBV4-1 to TRBJ1-4; D is unresolved. V dropped 0 bases and J dropped 4 bases, with 15 bases sitting between them. The CDR3 totals 17 residues. The germline CDR1 and CDR2 sequences are MGHRA and YSYEKL.